Listed here are 25 T cell receptor beta chains from one sample, sequenced in a study of T cell responses to AZD1222 COVID-19 vaccine. Method: immunoSEQ multiplex PCR; TCRdb's copy keeps in-frame clones and lacks some. The top ten clones hold 1% to 1.5% of a sample with 150,000 or so clones, roughly nine tenths of them seen once. This specimen consisted of peripheral blood, obtained 28 days after the second AZD1222 dose. These receptors were taken from an adult who received the AZD1222 COVID-19 vaccine.

The gene calls are TRBV6-5 and TRBJ1-1; tentative D call: TRBD1 (5 bases). The V end was cut by 0 bases, the J end by 11 bases, with 16 bases between. The CDR3 totals 14 residues. CDR1 and CDR2 (germline): MNHEY, SVGAGI. Here the CDR3 reads CASSYSEGQRVAFF. In nucleotides, the CDR3 is TGTGCCAGCAGTTACTCGGAGGGGCAGAGGGTGGCTTTCTTT.

The rearrangement links TRBV7-9 to TRBJ2-7, with 8 bases lining up with TRBD2. This CDR3 is 14 amino acids long. V trimming: 8 bases; J trimming: 0 bases; junction bases outside the gene matches: 6. Germline CDR1 reads SEHNR; CDR2 reads FQNEAQ (reference sequence). In DNA, the CDR3 is TGTGCCAGCCGTACTAGCGGCCACTCCTACGAGCAGTACTTC. Its translation: CASRTSGHSYEQYF.

V and J are TRBV19 and TRBJ2-3; TRBD2 aligns across 7 bases. CDR3 length: 16 residues. The germline gives CDR1 LNHDA, CDR2 SQIVND (reference sequence). Trimming removed 5 bases from V and 1 base from J; junction bases left unmatched: 9. The CDR3 DNA sequence: TGTGCCAGTAGTCTCCAGCGGGGACGGGGCACAGATACGCAGTATTTT. Amino acids: CASSLQRGRGTDTQYF.

The chain couples TRBV3-1 (or the pseudogene TRBV3-2) to TRBJ1-6; D is uncertain. V shed 4 bases and J shed 5 bases, with 12 bases lying between them. This CDR3 region has 15 residues. The germline gives CDR1 LGHDT, CDR2 YNNKEL (reference sequence). Here the CDR3 reads CASSPLVGDNSPLHF. As DNA, the CDR3 is TGTGCCAGCAGCCCCCTCGTCGGCGATAATTCACCCCTCCACTTT.

V gene TRBV18 combines with J gene TRBJ1-3; D gene unclear. V was cut by 5 bases and J by 2 bases, with 4 bases left in between. Per germline, CDR1 KGHSH and CDR2 LQKENI. The CDR3 is 12 amino acids. The CDR3 coding sequence is TGTGCCAGCTCATACCCTGGAAACACCATATATTTT. This encodes CASSYPGNTIYF.

V is TRBV19 and J is TRBJ1-3; perhaps TRBD1 as D (6 bases). The V end was cut by 7 bases, the J end by 0 bases, with 13 bases between. This CDR3 has 15 residues. CDR1 LNHDA and CDR2 SQIVND come from the germline V gene (reference sequence). Here the CDR3 reads CASKGGGSSGNTIYF. CDR3 sequence (DNA): TGTGCCAGTAAGGGGGGAGGATCCTCTGGAAACACCATATATTTT.

This rearrangement joins TRBV7-2 to TRBJ2-7, with 16 bases identical to TRBD2. The junction had 11 bases not matched to a gene; V was cut back by 5 bases and J by 7 bases. Germline V gene data show CDR1 as SGHTA and CDR2 as FQGNSA. The CDR3 totals 17 residues. Written as DNA, the CDR3 is TGTGCCAGCAGCCCTCCGGGACTAGCGGGGGGGCCGGGTGAGCAGTACTTC. It translates to CASSPPGLAGGPGEQYF. Full variable domain (remainder filled in from reference TRBV7-2 and TRBJ2-7): GAGVSQSPSNKVTEKGKDVELRCDPISGHTALYWYRQSLGQGLEFLIYFQGNSAPDKSGLPSDRFSAERTGGSVSTLTIQRTQQEDSAVYLCASSPPGLAGGPGEQYFGPGTRLTVT.

J is TRBJ1-4 and V is TRBV28; 11 positions agree with TRBD1. CDR1 is MDHEN and CDR2 is SYDVKM in the germline V gene. J gave up 6 bases and V 4 bases, and 4 bases lay outside the gene matches. The CDR3 covers 15 residues. CDR3 sequence reads: CASSSSGQGDEKLFF. The CDR3 coding sequence is TGTGCCAGCAGTTCCTCGGGACAGGGGGATGAAAAACTGTTTTTT.

The chain employs TRBV3-1 (or the pseudogene TRBV3-2) and TRBJ1-6; no clear D. This CDR3 spans 13 amino acids. Trimming left V 0 bases short and J 8 bases short, with 5 bases between. CDR1 and CDR2 (germline): LGHDT, YNNKEL (reference sequence). DNA of the CDR3: TGTGCCAGCAGCCAAGACTCCGATTCACCCCTCCACTTT. Translated, it gives CASSQDSDSPLHF.

The rearrangement links TRBV20-1 to TRBJ2-7; the D gene is possibly TRBD2 (5 bases). The V end lost 3 bases, the J end lost 3 bases, and 9 bases lay between the germline ends. Per germline, CDR1 DFQATT and CDR2 SNEGSKA (reference sequence). The CDR3 totals 12 residues. The DNA of the CDR3 is TGCAGTGCTAGTCCGAGCGGCTACGAGCAGTACTTC. This codes for CSASPSGYEQYF.

The chain couples TRBV28 to TRBJ1-5; D unclear. Deletions cut 2 bases from V and 1 base from J, with 6 bases between. The CDR3 is made up of 14 amino acids. The germline gives CDR1 MDHEN, CDR2 SYDVKM. The CDR3 DNA reads TGTGCCAGCAGTTTAGTGGGGAGCAATCAGCCCCAGCATTTT. As protein: CASSLVGSNQPQHF.

J is TRBJ2-1 and V is TRBV6-4; 10 bases line up with TRBD2. With 5 bases clipped from V and 0 bases from J, the junction kept 10 bases outside the gene matches. This CDR3 is 18 amino acids long. From germline, CDR1 is MRHNA and CDR2 SNTAGT. CDR3: CASSSSSGGYLSYNEQFF. In DNA, the CDR3 is TGTGCCAGCAGTTCCTCTAGCGGGGGCTACCTCTCCTACAATGAGCAGTTCTTC.

The chain combines TRBV5-1 with TRBJ1-3; 10 nucleotides agree with TRBD1. Trimming took 0 bases from V and 3 from J; bases not matched to a gene: 0. The germline gives CDR1 SGHRS, CDR2 YFSETQ. This CDR3 is built from 15 residues. The CDR3 DNA follows: TGCGCCAGCAGCTTGGGGGACAGGGGTGGAAACACCATATATTTT. This codes for CASSLGDRGGNTIYF.

This clone occurred once. V is TRBV28 and J is TRBJ1-1; D is uncertain. Germline V CDR1 and CDR2: MDHEN, SYDVKM. This CDR3 has 13 amino acids. Trimming took off 6 bases at V and 3 bases at J, with 11 bases between the two ends. For the CDR3, the DNA is TGTGCCAGCAGCCCTTTATTGGACACTGAAGCTTTCTTT. Translation: CASSPLLDTEAFF.

The rearrangement joins TRBV9 to TRBJ2-1; 8 positions match TRBD1. The CDR3 is 14 residues long. V gave up 1 base and J gave up 15 bases; unmatched junction bases: 12. Germline V gene data show CDR1 as SGDLS and CDR2 as YYNGEE. The DNA of the CDR3 is TGTGCCAGCAGCGTAACCGGGACAGGTCCGATTCCGTTCTTC. Protein sequence: CASSVTGTGPIPFF.

Concerning this clone: Other nucleotide sequences from this sample produce the same CDR3. J is TRBJ2-5 and V is TRBV3-1 (or the pseudogene TRBV3-2); 12 bases align to TRBD2. Germline loops: CDR1 LGHDT, CDR2 YNNKEL (reference sequence). The CDR3 spans 14 residues. Trimming at V came to 5 bases and at J to 5 bases, leaving 3 bases not matched to a gene. CDR3 in DNA: TGTGCCAGCAGCAGACTAGCGGGGGTGGAGACCCAGTACTTC. This encodes CASSRLAGVETQYF.

The chain carries TRBV28 and TRBJ1-5; no reliable D call. Trimming took off 6 bases at V and 0 bases at J, with 12 bases between the two ends. This CDR3 has 15 amino acids. The germline V gene encodes CDR1 MDHEN and CDR2 SYDVKM. CDR3 protein: CASSRGRFSNQPQHF. Here the CDR3 DNA reads TGTGCCAGCAGCCGAGGACGGTTTAGCAATCAGCCCCAGCATTTT. The full variable domain, with the rest looked up from reference TRBV28 and TRBJ1-5, is DVKVTQSSRYLVKRTGEKVFLECVQDMDHENMFWYRQDPGLGLRLIYFSYDVKMKEKGDIPEGYSVSREKKERFSLILESASTNQTSMYLCASSRGRFSNQPQHFGDGTRLSIL.

CDR3 in amino acids: CASSLAGPNQPQHF. The CDR3, as DNA: TGTGCCAGCAGCTTAGCGGGACCCAATCAGCCCCAGCATTTT. V is TRBV7-2 and J is TRBJ1-5, with D maybe TRBD1 (5 bases). Germline values: CDR1 SGHTA, CDR2 FQGNSA. This CDR3 is built from 14 residues. V lost 0 bases to trimming and J lost 3 bases, with 6 bases between them.

V is TRBV28 and J is TRBJ2-2; D unclear. CDR3 length equals 13 residues. The V and J ends lost 6 bases and 0 bases respectively, with 5 bases between them. Germline V gives CDR1 MDHEN, CDR2 SYDVKM. The CDR3, as DNA: TGTGCCAGCAGCTCCGCGAACACCGGGGAGCTGTTTTTT. Translating it yields CASSSANTGELFF.

The chain joins TRBV5-1 to TRBJ2-1; 7 nucleotides match TRBD1. CDR1 is SGHRS, CDR2 YFSETQ, per germline. The CDR3 is 14 residues long. V shed 2 bases and J 8 bases; nucleotides not matched to a gene: 7. CDR3: CASSLGAGQDEQFF. In DNA form, the CDR3 reads TGCGCCAGCAGCTTAGGAGCTGGACAGGATGAGCAGTTCTTC.

The chain uses TRBV27 and TRBJ2-3; TRBD2 matches 9 bases. The CDR3 has 15 residues. Germline values: CDR1 MNHEY, CDR2 SMNVEV (reference sequence). V was clipped by 7 bases and J by 2 bases; unmatched bases: 7. The CDR3 nucleotides are TGTGCCAGCAAGACTAGCGGTTCTCCCACAGATACGCAGTATTTT. Translated, it gives CASKTSGSPTDTQYF.

CDR3 sequence (DNA): TGTGCCAGCCGAAGGACAGGGGGCTTCTACGAGCAGTACTTC. Its protein is CASRRTGGFYEQYF. The chain uses TRBV6-5 and TRBJ2-7, with TRBD1 matching 11 bases. This CDR3 is 14 amino acids long. V lost 8 bases to trimming and J lost 3 bases; unmatched junction nucleotides: 6. The germline V gene encodes CDR1 MNHEY and CDR2 SVGAGI.

This clone was seen once. This chain joins TRBV5-1 and TRBJ1-2, with 8 positions matching TRBD1. The CDR3 extends over 12 amino acids. The germline V gene has CDR1 SGHRS and CDR2 YFSETQ. V lost 6 bases and J lost 6; bases outside the gene matches: 4. The CDR3: CASKGQGHGYTF. The CDR3, as DNA: TGCGCCAGCAAAGGACAGGGACATGGCTACACCTTC.

The chain couples TRBV19 to TRBJ1-2; no clear D. V lost 5 bases, J lost 6 bases, and 19 bases lay in between. Germline V gene data show CDR1 as LNHDA and CDR2 as SQIVND (reference sequence). This CDR3 is built from 15 residues. The CDR3 spells CASSFLREGRDGYTF. CDR3 nucleotide sequence: TGTGCCAGTAGTTTCCTCCGGGAGGGAAGGGATGGCTACACCTTC.

The chain combines TRBV7-2 with TRBJ2-7; 7 bases agree with TRBD1. This CDR3 comprises 13 residues. V gave up 5 bases and J gave up 2 bases; unmatched junction bases: 3. The germline V gene encodes CDR1 SGHTA and CDR2 FQGNSA. The CDR3: CASSQGVAYEQYF. The CDR3 nucleotides are TGTGCCAGCAGCCAGGGGGTTGCCTACGAGCAGTACTTC.